This T cell receptor (beta chain) emerged from a study of cytomegalovirus exposure and HLA in healthy donors. Across the study: Researchers found that roughly 81% of over 350 genotyped donors fell within the Caucasian-associated ancestry cluster.

Details on this clone: Its cognate antigen is unknown.

The PCR was carried out with 60 Vbeta primers and 13 Jbeta primers. Profiling relied on immunoSEQ multiplex PCR, and the TCRdb table lists in-frame clones only, not all of them. The table for this sample gives approximately 80,000 clones. Germline CDR1 and CDR2: MNHNS and SASEGT. This CDR3 has 13 amino acids. Unmatched junction bases numbered 2, after V lost 7 bases and J lost 8 bases. Study-wide results and limits: Accounts indicate the classifier identified cytomegalovirus status with strong specificity and sensitivity. Later work found most CMV-associated TCR beta chains apparently HLA-restricted. Links to common viral pathogens appeared, in a later analysis, for several of the most significant clusters.

This TCR came from a woman younger than 45 in good health and CMV-seronegative. The J gene is TRBJ2-1, the V gene TRBV6-1, with 13 bases that match TRBD2. The specimen was PBMCs. The CDR3 sequence: CASKTSGRHEQFF. For the CDR3, the DNA is TGTGCCAGCAAGACTAGCGGGAGGCATGAGCAGTTCTTC.